The 18 T cell receptor beta chains below were found in one sample sequenced in a study of T cell responses to AZD1222 COVID-19 vaccine. The method was immunoSEQ multiplex PCR; TCRdb's version includes in-frame clones alone and lacks a portion of them. The table lists 95,000 to 150,000 clones, about nine tenths of them singletons. Specimen: peripheral blood, collected on day 0 of MenACWY control vaccination. The receptors shown here come from an adult in good health.

This chain links TRBV28 with TRBJ1-5; 10 bases line up with TRBD1. Germline V gives CDR1 MDHEN, CDR2 SYDVKM. The ends lost 4 bases at V and 6 bases at J; junction bases unmatched: 3. The CDR3 extends over 14 amino acids. CDR3 region: CASSSGTGAQPQHF. The CDR3 DNA is TGTGCCAGCAGTTCGGGGACAGGGGCTCAGCCCCAGCATTTT.

This sequence joins TRBV14 and TRBJ1-1; maybe TRBD1 (6 bases). This CDR3 region has 12 residues. The V gene lost 5 bases and the J gene lost 9 bases, with 13 bases spanning the gap. The germline CDR1 and CDR2 sequences are SGHDN and FVKESK. CDR3 DNA: TGTGCCAGCAGCTCTGGGGGGGCCAAAGCTTTCTTT. It translates to CASSSGGAKAFF. The full variable domain, with the rest looked up from reference TRBV14 and TRBJ1-1, is EAGVTQFPSHSVIEKGQTVTLRCDPISGHDNLYWYRRVMGKEIKFLLHFVKESKQDESGMPNNRFLAERTGGTYSTLKVQPAELEDSGVYFCASSSGGAKAFFGQGTRLTVV.

This clone has a handful of counts. The CDR3 protein is CASSLAPYEQYV. CDR3 in DNA: TGTGCCAGCAGCTTAGCCCCCTACGAGCAGTACGTC. The J gene is TRBJ2-7, the V gene TRBV13; no clear D. This CDR3 spans 12 amino acids. Germline CDR1 PRHDT, CDR2 FYEKMQ (reference sequence). V was shortened by 1 base and J by 2 bases, with 3 bases between the two germline ends.

Written as DNA, the CDR3 is TGTGCCAGCTCGCCGGGACGGACAACTAATGAAAAACTGTTTTTT. Translating it yields CASSPGRTTNEKLFF. The chain employs TRBV18 and TRBJ1-4, with TRBD1 as a possible D gene (5 bases). Trimming removed 6 bases from V and 0 bases from J, with 11 bases in between. Per the germline V gene, CDR1 is KGHSH and CDR2 is LQKENI. This CDR3 is 15 amino acids long.

The V and J genes are TRBV18 and TRBJ1-2, with 8 bases matching TRBD1. The V segment lost 4 bases and the J segment 6 bases; nucleotides outside the gene matches: 4. The germline CDR1 and CDR2 sequences are KGHSH and LQKENI. This CDR3 is 13 amino acids long. CDR3 region: CASSQDRDHGYTF. In DNA form, the CDR3 reads TGTGCCAGCTCACAGGACAGGGATCATGGCTACACCTTC.

The rearrangement links TRBV21-1 to TRBJ2-4; the D call in the table, TRBD2, was not verified against the DNA. TRBV21-1 counts as a pseudogene. The CDR3 covers 15 residues. In nucleotides, the CDR3 is TGTGCCAGCAGCAAAGTACCGGGAGCCAAAAACATTCAGTACTTC. Translating gives CASSKVPGAKNIQYF.

The chain joins TRBV27 to TRBJ1-4; 9 nucleotides line up with TRBD1. With 6 bases clipped from V and 10 bases from J, the junction kept 9 bases outside the gene matches. In germline, CDR1 is MNHEY, CDR2 SMNVEV (reference sequence). This CDR3 region has 14 residues. CDR3 nucleotides: TGTGCCAGCAGGCCCCGGGACAGGGAGGGAAAACTGTTTTTT. Translation gives CASRPRDREGKLFF.

This clone was seen a single time. The rearrangement links TRBV20-1 to TRBJ1-2; D is unclear. CDR1 and CDR2 (germline): DFQATT, SNEGSKA (reference sequence). The ends were cut back, 5 bases at V and 5 bases at J, with 9 bases in the middle. The CDR3 loop spans 11 amino acids. CDR3 DNA: TGCAGTGCTGATCAACCTTATGGCTACACCTTC. Protein product: CSADQPYGYTF.

The chain uses TRBV10-3 and TRBJ1-1; D ambiguous. The CDR3 contains 13 residues. Trimming pared 6 bases from V and 3 bases from J, leaving 11 bases between. CDR1 and CDR2 from the germline V gene are ENHRY and SYGVKD. CDR3: CAISSEGYTEAFF. The CDR3, as DNA: TGTGCCATCAGCTCCGAAGGGTACACTGAAGCTTTCTTT.

This clone showed up just once. CDR3 sequence: CASSQQGDTGELFF. The DNA for the CDR3 is TGTGCCAGCAGTCAACAGGGGGACACCGGGGAGCTGTTTTTT. The V and J genes are TRBV28 and TRBJ2-2; TRBD1 matches 8 bases. This CDR3 spans 14 amino acids. CDR1 is MDHEN, CDR2 SYDVKM, per germline. With 5 bases clipped from V and 3 bases from J, the junction kept 2 bases outside the gene matches.

The chain employs TRBV5-6 and TRBJ2-6; TRBD2 might be the D (5 bases). Trimming shortened V by 5 bases and J by 0 bases, and 12 bases separated the two germline ends. CDR1 is SGHDT, CDR2 YYEEEE, per germline. The CDR3 has 16 residues. CDR3 loop: CASSLLVYSGANVLTF. The CDR3 coding sequence is TGTGCCAGCAGTCTACTAGTTTACTCTGGGGCCAACGTCCTGACTTTC.

The chain couples TRBV3-1 (or the pseudogene TRBV3-2) to TRBJ2-7; D remains ambiguous. The CDR3 is 12 residues long. V was shortened by 1 base and J by 2 bases, with 3 bases between the two germline ends. Germline CDR1 LGHDT, CDR2 YNNKEL (reference sequence). The CDR3 nucleotides read TGTGCCAGCAGCCAAGGCCCCTACGAGCAGTACGTC. Amino acids: CASSQGPYEQYV.

The CDR3 DNA reads TGTGCCAGCAGCCCTGGAACAGTGAGCTCTGGAAACACCATATATTTT. Protein product: CASSPGTVSSGNTIYF. The V and J genes are TRBV6-2 or TRBV6-3 and TRBJ1-3; no clear D gene. Germline V gene data show CDR1 as MNHEY and CDR2 as SVGEGT. The CDR3 loop spans 16 amino acids. V lost 6 bases and J 0 bases, leaving 15 bases between the germline ends.

This sequence joins TRBV5-1 and TRBJ1-2, with a tentative D call TRBD1 (5 bases). Germline V gene lookup returns CDR1 SGHRS and CDR2 YFSETQ. V lost 5 bases and J lost 0, with 11 bases in between. The length of the CDR3 is 14 residues. This CDR3 is CASSDGGANYGYTF. As DNA, the CDR3 is TGCGCCAGCAGTGATGGGGGAGCTAACTATGGCTACACCTTC. The complete variable domain, with remaining parts taken from reference TRBV5-1 and TRBJ1-2, reads KAGVTQTPRYLIKTRGQQVTLSCSPISGHRSVSWYQQTPGQGLQFLFEYFSETQRNKGNFPGRFSGRQFSNSRSEMNVSTLELGDSALYLCASSDGGANYGYTFGSGTRLTVV.

V is TRBV11-3 and J is TRBJ2-1; 8 bases agree with TRBD2. The germline V gene encodes CDR1 SGHNT and CDR2 YENEEA. V gave up 0 bases and J gave up 0 bases; unmatched junction bases: 1. The length of the CDR3 is 16 residues. CDR3 bases: TGTGCCAGCAGCTTAGACGGGAGGGCCTCCTACAATGAGCAGTTCTTC. Translated: CASSLDGRASYNEQFF.

This clone was detected only once. The chain links TRBV5-1 to TRBJ2-7; 10 bases map to TRBD2. Per the germline V gene, CDR1 is SGHRS and CDR2 is YFSETQ. The V and J ends lost 5 bases and 2 bases, in that order; junction bases with no gene match: 7. This CDR3 comprises 15 residues. This CDR3 is CASSTGTSVPYEQYV. In nucleotides, the CDR3 is TGCGCCAGCAGTACCGGGACTAGCGTTCCCTACGAGCAGTACGTC.

Here the CDR3 reads CASSTGQPPYEQYF. Here the CDR3 DNA reads TGTGCCAGCAGTACGGGACAGCCTCCCTACGAGCAGTACTTC. J is TRBJ2-7 and V is TRBV27; 7 bases align to TRBD1. V was pared by 5 bases and J by 2 bases, with 6 bases of the junction left unmatched. The length of the CDR3 is 14 residues. Germline CDR1 MNHEY, CDR2 SMNVEV (reference sequence).

The CDR3 DNA reads TGTGCCAGCGGACGCATGCGGGACAGGACCTACGAGCAGTACTTC. This gives the protein CASGRMRDRTYEQYF. This chain uses TRBV28 with TRBJ2-7; 8 bases match TRBD1. This CDR3 has 15 residues. Trimming at V came to 8 bases and at J to 2 bases, leaving 11 bases not matched to a gene. Germline loops: CDR1 MDHEN, CDR2 SYDVKM.